This T cell receptor beta chain was obtained from a study of post-analysis software for immune sequencing data. Only a few counts were recorded for this clonotype. Its antigen remains unidentified. cDNA libraries for TCR beta contained unique molecular identifiers. TCRdb reprocessed the PCR reads with MiXCR, giving one entry per CDR3 protein. Of 740,000 or so distinct CDR3 sequences in the sample, about 57% were seen once. CDR1 and CDR2 from the germline V gene are SNHLY and FYNNEI. This CDR3 contains 12 residues. Between the trimmed V and J ends, which lost 5 bases and 6 bases, there was a span of 11 bases. Study results and caveats: Normalized Chao1 diversity was significantly lower in multiple sclerosis patients than in controls. A few TRBV segments were significantly more frequent in patients than in controls. TRBV5-6, TRBV5-1 and TRBV20-1 were among these segments.

Material for sequencing was blood. This receptor was identified in a girl between 10 and 17 years old with multiple sclerosis. The chain joins TRBV2 to TRBJ2-7, with no clear D. CDR3 sequence: CASSPRTVEQYF. CDR3 coding DNA: TGTGCCAGCAGTCCACGGACGGTCGAGCAGTACTTC.